A selection of T cell receptor beta chains follows, all from one sample in a study of somatic mutations in cytotoxic T cells in rheumatoid arthritis. Assay used: immunoSEQ multiplex PCR; TCRdb lists only in-frame clones, some missing. The sample carries over 15,000 clones, roughly 80% recorded once. Sequencing input: CD8+ T cells sorted from blood. These receptor sequences come from an adult with rheumatoid arthritis. Both conserved end residues are part of each CDR3. D genes are given only for firm matches. A clone size is listed for some rows: how often the clone was seen (once, few, many), or a class if it is expanded.

abundance,v_gene,j_gene,d_gene,CDR3nt,CDR3aa
-,TRBV6-5,TRBJ1-1,TRBD1,TGTGCCACCCAACCGGACAGGGTCACTGAAGCTTTCTTT,CATQPDRVTEAFF
once,TRBV10-3,TRBJ2-5,TRBD1,TGTGCCATCAGACCGGGGACAGGGAGGGAAGAGACCCAGTACTTC,CAIRPGTGREETQYF
-,TRBV7-9,TRBJ1-2,-,TGTGCCAGCAGACTAAGTTTGGATGGGGGTGGCTACACCTTC,CASRLSLDGGGYTF
-,TRBV13,TRBJ2-1,-,TGTGCCAGCAGCTTAAAGGGTGAGCAGTTCTTC,CASSLKGEQFF
-,TRBV18,TRBJ2-1,TRBD2,TGTGCCAGCTCACCAGCGGGGGGCGGGGATGAGCAGTTCTTC,CASSPAGGGDEQFF
-,TRBV10-2,TRBJ2-2,TRBD1,TGCGCCAGCAGGGACAGGGACACCGGGGAGCTGTTTTTT,CASRDRDTGELFF
-,TRBV7-6,TRBJ2-2,TRBD2,TGTGCCAGCAGCTTCAAACTAGCGGGGGTGAACACCGGGGAGCTGTTTTTT,CASSFKLAGVNTGELFF
-,TRBV15,TRBJ2-1,-,TGTGCCACCAGCAGAGTACTGGCTAATGAGCAGTTCTTC,CATSRVLANEQFF
-,TRBV13,TRBJ2-1,TRBD2,TGTGCCTATACCAGTGGGCGGGGGGGCTACGAGGAGCAGTTCTTC,CAYTSGRGGYEEQFF
-,TRBV7-3,TRBJ1-1,TRBD1,TGTGCCAGCAGCGACGGACAGGCGAGGGACACTGAAGCTTTCTTT,CASSDGQARDTEAFF
-,TRBV4-1,TRBJ1-5,TRBD1,TGCGCCAGCAGCCAGTCCTACCCCGGGACAGGGTACAATCAGCCCCAGCATTTT,CASSQSYPGTGYNQPQHF
large,TRBV12-5,TRBJ2-1,-,TGTGCTAGTGGTTTGGATAGCGACTACAAGGGGCAGTTCTTC,CASGLDSDYKGQFF
few,TRBV25-1,TRBJ2-5,-,TGTGCCAGGACGGACCCGACAGTAACCGAGACCCAGTACTTC,CARTDPTVTETQYF
-,TRBV6-5,TRBJ2-7,-,TGTGCCAGCAGCTTGAGGGGTTTCTCCTACGAGCAGTACTTC,CASSLRGFSYEQYF
-,TRBV27,TRBJ1-1,TRBD1,TGTGCCAGCGGCCAACACAGGGGAGACCTTGAAGCTTTCTTT,CASGQHRGDLEAFF
-,TRBV5-3,TRBJ1-2,TRBD1,TGTGCCAGAAGAGAGGACAGGGAGTATGGCTACACCTTC,CARREDREYGYTF
medium-sized,TRBV13,TRBJ2-7,TRBD1,TGTGCCAGCAGCTTAAGGGAGACAGGGCTTCCTGAGCAGTACTTC,CASSLRETGLPEQYF
-,TRBV5-1,TRBJ2-4,-,TGCGCCAGCAGCTTGGGGCATTCCTCCGGGGACATTCAGTACTTC,CASSLGHSSGDIQYF